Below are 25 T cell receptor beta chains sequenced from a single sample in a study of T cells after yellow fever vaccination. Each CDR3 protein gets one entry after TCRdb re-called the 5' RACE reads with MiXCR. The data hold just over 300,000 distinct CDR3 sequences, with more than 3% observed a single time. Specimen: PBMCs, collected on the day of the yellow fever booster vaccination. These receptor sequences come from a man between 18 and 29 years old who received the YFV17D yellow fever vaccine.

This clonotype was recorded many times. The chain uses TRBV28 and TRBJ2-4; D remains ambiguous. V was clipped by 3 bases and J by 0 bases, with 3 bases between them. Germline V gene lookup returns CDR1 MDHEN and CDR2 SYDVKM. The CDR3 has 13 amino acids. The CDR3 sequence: CASSFPAKNIQYF. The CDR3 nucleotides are TGTGCCAGCAGTTTTCCAGCCAAAAACATTCAGTACTTC. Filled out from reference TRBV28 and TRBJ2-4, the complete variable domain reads DVKVTQSSRYLVKRTGEKVFLECVQDMDHENMFWYRQDPGLGLRLIYFSYDVKMKEKGDIPEGYSVSREKKERFSLILESASTNQTSMYLCASSFPAKNIQYFGAGTRLSVL.

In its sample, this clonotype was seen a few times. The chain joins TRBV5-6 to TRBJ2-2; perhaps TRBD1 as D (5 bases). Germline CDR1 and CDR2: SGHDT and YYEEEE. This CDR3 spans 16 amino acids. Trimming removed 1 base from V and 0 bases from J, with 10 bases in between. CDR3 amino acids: CASSLQGLPNTGELFF. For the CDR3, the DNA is TGTGCCAGCAGCTTGCAGGGTTTACCGAACACCGGGGAGCTGTTTTTT.

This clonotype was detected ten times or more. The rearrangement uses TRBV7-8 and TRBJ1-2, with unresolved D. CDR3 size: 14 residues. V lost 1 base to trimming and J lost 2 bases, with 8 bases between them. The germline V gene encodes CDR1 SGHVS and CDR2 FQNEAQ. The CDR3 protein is CASSLGRPNYGYTF. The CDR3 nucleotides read TGTGCCAGCAGCTTAGGGCGCCCGAACTATGGCTACACCTTC.

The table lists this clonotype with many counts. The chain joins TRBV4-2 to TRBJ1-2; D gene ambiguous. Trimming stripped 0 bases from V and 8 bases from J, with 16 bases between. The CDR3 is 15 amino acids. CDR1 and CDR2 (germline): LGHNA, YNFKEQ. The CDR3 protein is CASSQDPRYGVGYTF. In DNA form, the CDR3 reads TGTGCCAGCAGCCAAGATCCCAGGTACGGGGTCGGCTACACCTTC.

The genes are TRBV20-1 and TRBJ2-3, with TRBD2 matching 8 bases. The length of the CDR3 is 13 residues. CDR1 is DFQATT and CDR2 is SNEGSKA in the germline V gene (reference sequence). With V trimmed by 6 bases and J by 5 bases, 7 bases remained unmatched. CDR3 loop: CSASRGGLDTQYF. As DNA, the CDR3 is TGCAGTGCGAGTCGGGGGGGCTTAGATACGCAGTATTTT.

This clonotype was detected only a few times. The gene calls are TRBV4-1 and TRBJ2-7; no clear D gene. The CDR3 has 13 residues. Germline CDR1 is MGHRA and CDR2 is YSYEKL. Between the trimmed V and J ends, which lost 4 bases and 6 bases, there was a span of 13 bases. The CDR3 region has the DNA TGCGCCAGCAGCCTTGGGGTACAGAGCGAGCAGTACTTC. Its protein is CASSLGVQSEQYF.

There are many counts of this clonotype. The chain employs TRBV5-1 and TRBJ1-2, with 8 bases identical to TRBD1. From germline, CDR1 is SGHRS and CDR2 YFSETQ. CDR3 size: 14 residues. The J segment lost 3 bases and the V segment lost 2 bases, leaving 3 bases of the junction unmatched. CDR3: CASSFGQGDYGYTF. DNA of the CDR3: TGCGCCAGCAGCTTTGGACAGGGAGACTATGGCTACACCTTC.

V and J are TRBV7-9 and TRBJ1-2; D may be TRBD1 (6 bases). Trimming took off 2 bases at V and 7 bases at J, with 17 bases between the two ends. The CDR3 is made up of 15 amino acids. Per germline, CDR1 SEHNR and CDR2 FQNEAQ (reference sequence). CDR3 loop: CASSLPDRLGGGYTF. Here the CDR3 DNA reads TGTGCCAGCAGCTTACCCGACAGGCTTGGGGGTGGCTACACCTTC.

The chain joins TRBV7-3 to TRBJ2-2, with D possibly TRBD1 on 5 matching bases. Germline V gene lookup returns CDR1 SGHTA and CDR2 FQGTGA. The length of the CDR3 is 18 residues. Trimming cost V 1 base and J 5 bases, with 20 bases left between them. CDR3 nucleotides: TGTGCCAGCAGCTTAAATCCGACAGCGAAAATGGGGACCGGGGAGCTGTTTTTT. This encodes CASSLNPTAKMGTGELFF.

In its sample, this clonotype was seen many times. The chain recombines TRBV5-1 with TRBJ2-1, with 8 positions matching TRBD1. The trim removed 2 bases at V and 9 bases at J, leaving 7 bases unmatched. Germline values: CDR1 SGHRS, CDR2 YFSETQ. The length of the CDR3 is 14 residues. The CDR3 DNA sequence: TGCGCCAGCAGCTTCGGACAGGGATGGGCTGAGCAGTTCTTC. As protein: CASSFGQGWAEQFF.

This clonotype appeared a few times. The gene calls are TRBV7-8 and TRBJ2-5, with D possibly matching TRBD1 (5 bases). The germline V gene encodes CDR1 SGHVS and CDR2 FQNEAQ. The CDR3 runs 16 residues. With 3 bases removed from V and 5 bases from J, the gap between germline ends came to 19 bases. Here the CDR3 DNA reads TGTGCCAGCAGCTTTTGGGGCAGCCCGGCGGAGGAGACCCAGTACTTC. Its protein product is CASSFWGSPAEETQYF.

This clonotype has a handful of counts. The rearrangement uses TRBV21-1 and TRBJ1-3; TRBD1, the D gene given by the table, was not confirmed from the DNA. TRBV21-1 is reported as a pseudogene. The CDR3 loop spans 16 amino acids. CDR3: CASSKVGANSGNTIYF. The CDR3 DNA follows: TGTGCCAGCAGCAAAGTCGGGGCAAACTCTGGAAACACCATATATTTT.

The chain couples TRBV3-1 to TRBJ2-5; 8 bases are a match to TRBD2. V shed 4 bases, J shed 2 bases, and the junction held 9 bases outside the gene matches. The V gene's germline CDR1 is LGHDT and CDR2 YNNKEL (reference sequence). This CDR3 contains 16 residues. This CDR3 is CASSLGLALGQETQYF. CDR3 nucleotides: TGTGCCAGCAGCCTAGGACTAGCCTTGGGGCAAGAGACCCAGTACTTC.

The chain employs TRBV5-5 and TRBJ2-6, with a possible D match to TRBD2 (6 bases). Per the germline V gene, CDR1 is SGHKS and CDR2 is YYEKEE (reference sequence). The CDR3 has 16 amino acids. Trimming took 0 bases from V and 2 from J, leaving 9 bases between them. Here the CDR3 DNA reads TGTGCCAGCAGCTTGGCCGGGGGACCTGGGGCCAACGTCCTGACTTTC. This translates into CASSLAGGPGANVLTF.

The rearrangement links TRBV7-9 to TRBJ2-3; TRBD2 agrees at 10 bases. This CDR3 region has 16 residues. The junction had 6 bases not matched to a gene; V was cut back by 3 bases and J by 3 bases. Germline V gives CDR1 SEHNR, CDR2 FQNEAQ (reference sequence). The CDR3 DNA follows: TGTGCCAGCAGCTTCTCAGCGGGGGGGTTAACAGATACGCAGTATTTT. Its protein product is CASSFSAGGLTDTQYF.

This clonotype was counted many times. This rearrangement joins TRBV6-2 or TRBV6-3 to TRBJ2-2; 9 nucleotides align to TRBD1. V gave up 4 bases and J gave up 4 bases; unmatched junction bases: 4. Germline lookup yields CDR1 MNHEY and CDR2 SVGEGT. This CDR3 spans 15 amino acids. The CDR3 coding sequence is TGTGCCAGCAGTTCAACAGGGGGCCGCACCGGGGAGCTGTTTTTT. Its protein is CASSSTGGRTGELFF.

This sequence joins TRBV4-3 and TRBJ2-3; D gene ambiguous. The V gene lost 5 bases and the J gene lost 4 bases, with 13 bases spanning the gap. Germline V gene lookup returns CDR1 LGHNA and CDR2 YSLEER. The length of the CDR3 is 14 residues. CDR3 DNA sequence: TGCGCCAGCAGCATCCGTGACGGAGCAGATACGCAGTATTTT. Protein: CASSIRDGADTQYF.

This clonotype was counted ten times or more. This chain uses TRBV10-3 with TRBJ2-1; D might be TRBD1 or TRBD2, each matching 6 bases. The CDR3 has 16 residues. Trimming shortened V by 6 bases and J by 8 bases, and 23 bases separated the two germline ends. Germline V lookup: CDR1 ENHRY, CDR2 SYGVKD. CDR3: CAIRRGVNGKGDEQFF. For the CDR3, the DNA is TGTGCCATCAGGAGGGGGGTGAACGGGAAAGGAGATGAGCAGTTCTTC.

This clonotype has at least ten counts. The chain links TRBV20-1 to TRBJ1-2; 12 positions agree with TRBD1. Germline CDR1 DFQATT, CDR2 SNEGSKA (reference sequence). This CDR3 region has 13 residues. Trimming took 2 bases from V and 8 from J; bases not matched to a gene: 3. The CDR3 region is CSARSGTGGGYTF. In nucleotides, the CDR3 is TGCAGTGCTAGATCCGGGACAGGGGGCGGCTACACCTTC.

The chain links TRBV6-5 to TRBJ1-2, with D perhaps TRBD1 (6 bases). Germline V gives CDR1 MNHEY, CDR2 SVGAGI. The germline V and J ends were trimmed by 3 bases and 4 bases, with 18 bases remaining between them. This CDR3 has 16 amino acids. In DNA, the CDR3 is TGTGCCAGCAGTTATGGGGGGCGGGCAAGCAGCTATGGCTACACCTTC. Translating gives CASSYGGRASSYGYTF.

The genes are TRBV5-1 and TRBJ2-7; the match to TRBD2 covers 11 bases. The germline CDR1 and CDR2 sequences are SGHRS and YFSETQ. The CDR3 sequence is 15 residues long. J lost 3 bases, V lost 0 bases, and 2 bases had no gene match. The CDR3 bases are TGCGCCAGCAGCTTGGGACTAGCGGGGATCTACGAGCAGTACGTC. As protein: CASSLGLAGIYEQYV.

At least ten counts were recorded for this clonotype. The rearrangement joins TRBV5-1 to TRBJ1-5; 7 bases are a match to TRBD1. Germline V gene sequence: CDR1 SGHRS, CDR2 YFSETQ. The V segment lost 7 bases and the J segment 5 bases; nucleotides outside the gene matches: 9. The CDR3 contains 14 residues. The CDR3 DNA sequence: TGCGCCAGCCCCGCAGGGACAGAAGATCAGCCCCAGCATTTT. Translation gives CASPAGTEDQPQHF.

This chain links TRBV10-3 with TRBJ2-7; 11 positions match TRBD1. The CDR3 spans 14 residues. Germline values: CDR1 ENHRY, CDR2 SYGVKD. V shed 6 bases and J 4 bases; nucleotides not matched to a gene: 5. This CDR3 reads CAISAGTGGYEQYF. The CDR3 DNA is TGTGCCATCAGCGCCGGGACAGGGGGTTACGAGCAGTACTTC.

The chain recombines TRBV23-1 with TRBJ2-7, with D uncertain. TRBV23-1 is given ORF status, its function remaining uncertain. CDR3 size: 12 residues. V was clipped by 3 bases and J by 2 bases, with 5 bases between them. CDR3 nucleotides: TGCGCCAGCAGTCAGTCGACCTACGAGCAGTACTTC. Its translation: CASSQSTYEQYF.

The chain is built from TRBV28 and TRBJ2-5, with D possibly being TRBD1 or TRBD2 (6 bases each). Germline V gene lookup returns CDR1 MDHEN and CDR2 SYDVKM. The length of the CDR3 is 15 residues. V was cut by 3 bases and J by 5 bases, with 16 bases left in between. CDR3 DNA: TGTGCCAGCAGTTTGCCGGGGGCAGGGGATGAGACCCAGTACTTC. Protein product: CASSLPGAGDETQYF.